These T cell receptor beta chains were read from a single sample in a study of blood T cell repertoires in COVID-19. Only in-frame clones appear in the TCRdb table, and some are missing; sequencing was by immunoSEQ multiplex PCR. The sample includes about 130,000 clones, 85% to 90% of them seen just once. The source material was peripheral blood. The receptors originated from a man in his forties or fifties with active or convalescent COVID-19. CDR3s include the opening cysteine and the closing phenylalanine or tryptophan.

j_call v_call cdr3_aa
TRBJ2-6 TRBV27 CASSSDFSGGLGANVLTF
TRBJ2-3 TRBV18 CASSPGTRDTQYF
TRBJ2-1 TRBV18 CASSPPRFPGAINEQFF
TRBJ1-5 TRBV19 CASSSRQGYTSQPQHF
TRBJ2-5 TRBV2 CASNLGGQTQYF
TRBJ1-5 TRBV6-5 CASSRGRSNQPQHF
TRBJ2-7 TRBV4-1 CASSQPGPSYEQYF
TRBJ1-4 TRBV30 CAWSFAETNEKLFF
TRBJ1-2 TRBV5-1 CASSLGQPGVDYGYTF
TRBJ2-1 TRBV3-1/TRBV3-2 CASSQDASGANEQFF
TRBJ1-4 TRBV29-1 CSVVGQGEKLFF
TRBJ2-1 TRBV30 CAWSLDLAGVYNEQFF
TRBJ2-7 TRBV6-2/TRBV6-3 CASSYFRLDVSEQYF
TRBJ2-5 TRBV5-1 CASSPIAGRETQYF
TRBJ1-1 TRBV7-2 CASSLGGAGSDMNTEAFF
TRBJ1-1 TRBV6-1 CASSENGGGSEAFF
TRBJ1-1 TRBV11-2 CASSSAGTGPTEAFF
TRBJ2-7 TRBV3-1/TRBV3-2 CTITSGTSYEQYF
TRBJ2-7 TRBV18 CASSQLSGNRYEQYF
TRBJ1-5 TRBV10-3 CAIRAEGTDNQPQHF
TRBJ2-5 TRBV10-3 CAISEGQGGETQYF
TRBJ2-1 TRBV28 CASSADTYNEQFF
TRBJ2-7 TRBV4-3 CASSQDRLAGNYEQYF
TRBJ2-4 TRBV9 CASSPGRRVDIQYF
TRBJ2-5 TRBV27 CASSSRQPQETQYF
TRBJ2-7 TRBV6-5 CASSYSREVGYEQYF
TRBJ2-3 TRBV19 CASSLLAGGTDTQYF
TRBJ1-4 TRBV14 CASSHVPGGLVDAGNEKLFF
TRBJ1-1 TRBV27 CASSFRGTEAFF
TRBJ2-7 TRBV7-2 CASSLVRGSDEQYF
TRBJ2-7 TRBV7-2 CASSLTGYEQYF
TRBJ2-4 TRBV6-4 CASSDSYLPGTVPPLAKNIQYF
TRBJ2-1 TRBV6-1 CASSERPSGRLYNEQFF
TRBJ2-7 TRBV3-1/TRBV3-2 CASSQEVEARSSYEQYF
TRBJ2-7 TRBV5-1 CASSLAYRTYEQYF
TRBJ2-7 TRBV25-1 CASSELGDIYEQYF
TRBJ2-1 TRBV3-1/TRBV3-2 CASSYKSGLAHREQFF
TRBJ2-5 TRBV19 CASRLLAGGQETQYF
TRBJ1-1 TRBV10-1 CASSEDRGQTEAFF
TRBJ1-2 TRBV4-1 CASSPSPGQGAIWYGYTF
TRBJ2-7 TRBV7-9 CASSLVTGPLYEQYF
TRBJ2-2 TRBV6-4 CASRIQGVGTGELFF
TRBJ2-5 TRBV5-1 CASSFSGVLGETQYF
TRBJ2-3 TRBV28 CASSVRQAGGDTQYF
TRBJ2-1 TRBV9 CASSVDSTGEQFF
TRBJ1-1 TRBV19 CASSIQPGTGGPFDYVFF
TRBJ2-1 TRBV19 CASSLTSGRAYRFF
TRBJ2-2 TRBV6-6 CASSYTSGNTGELFF
TRBJ1-4 TRBV24-1 CATSDRDRGPVATNEKLFF
TRBJ1-5 TRBV2 CASRATGGVNQPQHF
TRBJ2-7 TRBV6-5 CASSYSGTGGYEQYF
TRBJ2-3 TRBV6-2/TRBV6-3 CASSLARLAGNTDTQYF
TRBJ2-5 TRBV7-2 CASSLVGGETQYF
TRBJ2-1 TRBV28 CASSFGGTLTNEQFF
TRBJ2-7 TRBV29-1 CSVEDPRHYEQYF
TRBJ2-7 TRBV4-3 CASSQGLTGGAPYEQYF
TRBJ2-7 TRBV6-5 CASSSVSAGSYEQYF
TRBJ1-2 TRBV9 CASSAKRGQSYGYTF
TRBJ1-1 TRBV9 CASSAPGQRWNTEAFF
TRBJ1-4 TRBV25-1 CASSEYRQGPLREKLFF